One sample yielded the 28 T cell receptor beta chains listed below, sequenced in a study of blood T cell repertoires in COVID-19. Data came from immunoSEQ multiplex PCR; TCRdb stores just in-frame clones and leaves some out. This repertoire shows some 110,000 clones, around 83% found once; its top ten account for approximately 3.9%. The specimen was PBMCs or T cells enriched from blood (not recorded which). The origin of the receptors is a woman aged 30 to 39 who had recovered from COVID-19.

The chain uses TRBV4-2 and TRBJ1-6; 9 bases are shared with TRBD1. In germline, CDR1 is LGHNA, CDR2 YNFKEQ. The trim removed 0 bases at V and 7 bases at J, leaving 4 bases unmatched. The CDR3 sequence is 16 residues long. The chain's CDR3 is CASSQDTGTGNSPLHF. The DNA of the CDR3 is TGTGCCAGCAGCCAAGATACGGGGACAGGGAATTCACCCCTCCACTTT.

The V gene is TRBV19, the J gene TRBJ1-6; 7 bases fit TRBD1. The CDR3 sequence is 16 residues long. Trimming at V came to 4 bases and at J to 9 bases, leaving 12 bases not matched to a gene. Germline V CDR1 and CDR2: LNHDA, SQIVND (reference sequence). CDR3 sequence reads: CASSSGGSRGLSPLHF. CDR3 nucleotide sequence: TGTGCCAGTAGTAGCGGAGGGTCGAGGGGGCTTTCACCCCTCCACTTT.

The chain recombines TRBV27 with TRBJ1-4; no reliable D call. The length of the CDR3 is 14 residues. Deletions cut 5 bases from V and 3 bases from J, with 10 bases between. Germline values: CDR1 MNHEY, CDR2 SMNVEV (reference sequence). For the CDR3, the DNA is TGTGCCAGCAGTCGCACCCGGGCTAATGAAAAACTGTTTTTT. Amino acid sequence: CASSRTRANEKLFF.

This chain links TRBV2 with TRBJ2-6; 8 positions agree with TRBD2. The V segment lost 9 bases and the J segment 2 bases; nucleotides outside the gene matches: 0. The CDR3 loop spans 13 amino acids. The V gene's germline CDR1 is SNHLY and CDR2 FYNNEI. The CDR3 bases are TGTGCCAGGCGGGGGGCTGGGGCCAACGTCCTGACTTTC. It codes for CARRGAGANVLTF.

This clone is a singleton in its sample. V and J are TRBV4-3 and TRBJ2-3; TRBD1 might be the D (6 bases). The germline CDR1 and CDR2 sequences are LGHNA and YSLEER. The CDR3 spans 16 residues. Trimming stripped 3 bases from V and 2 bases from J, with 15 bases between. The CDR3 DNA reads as TGCGCCAGCAGCCAGGACACCGGACAGCCCACAGATACGCAGTATTTT. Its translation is CASSQDTGQPTDTQYF.

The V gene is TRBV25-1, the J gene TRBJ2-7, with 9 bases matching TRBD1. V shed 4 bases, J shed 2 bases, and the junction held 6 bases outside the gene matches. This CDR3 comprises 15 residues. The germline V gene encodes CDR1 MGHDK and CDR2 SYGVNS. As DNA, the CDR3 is TGTGCCAGCAGTGCCGGGACAGGGATTCCCTACGAGCAGTACTTC. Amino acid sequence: CASSAGTGIPYEQYF.

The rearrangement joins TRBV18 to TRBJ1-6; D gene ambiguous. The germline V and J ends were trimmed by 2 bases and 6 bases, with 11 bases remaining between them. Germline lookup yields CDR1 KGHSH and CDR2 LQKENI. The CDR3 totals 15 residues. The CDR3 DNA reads TGTGCCAGCTCACCAGGACTGAATCGTAATTCACCCCTCCACTTT. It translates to CASSPGLNRNSPLHF.

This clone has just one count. The DNA of the CDR3 is TGCGCCAGCAGCTTAGCGGGAGTAACCTACGAGCAGTACTTC. It specifies CASSLAGVTYEQYF. The chain carries TRBV5-1 and TRBJ2-7; 8 bases fit TRBD2. This CDR3 comprises 14 residues. V shed 2 bases, J shed 2 bases, and the junction held 3 bases outside the gene matches. CDR1 and CDR2 (germline): SGHRS, YFSETQ.

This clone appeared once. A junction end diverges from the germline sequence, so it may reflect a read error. CDR3 residues: CASSWTGQSFNSPLHF. The CDR3 nucleotides are TGCGCCAGCAGCTGGACAGGACAATCCTTTAATTCACCCCTCCACTTT. The genes are TRBV5-1 and TRBJ1-6; 7 positions agree with TRBD1. The CDR3 sequence is 16 residues long. CDR1 is SGHRS, CDR2 YFSETQ, per germline.

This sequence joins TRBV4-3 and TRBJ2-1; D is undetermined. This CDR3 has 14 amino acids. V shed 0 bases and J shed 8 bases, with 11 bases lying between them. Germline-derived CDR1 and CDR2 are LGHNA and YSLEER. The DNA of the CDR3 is TGCGCCAGCAGCCAAGACGTCTGGTTAGATGAGCAGTTCTTC. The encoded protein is CASSQDVWLDEQFF.

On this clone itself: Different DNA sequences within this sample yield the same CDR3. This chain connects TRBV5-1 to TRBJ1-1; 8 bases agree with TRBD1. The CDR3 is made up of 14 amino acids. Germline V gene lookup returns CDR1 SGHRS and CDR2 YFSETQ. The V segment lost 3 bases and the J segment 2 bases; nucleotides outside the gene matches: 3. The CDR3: CASSSTGGNTEAFF. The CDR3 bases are TGCGCCAGCAGCTCCACAGGGGGTAACACTGAAGCTTTCTTT.

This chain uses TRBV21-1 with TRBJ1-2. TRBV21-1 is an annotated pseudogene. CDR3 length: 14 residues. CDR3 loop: CASSKGGGSEGYTF. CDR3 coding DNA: TGTGCCAGCAGCAAAGGGGGGGGATCAGAAGGCTACACCTTC.

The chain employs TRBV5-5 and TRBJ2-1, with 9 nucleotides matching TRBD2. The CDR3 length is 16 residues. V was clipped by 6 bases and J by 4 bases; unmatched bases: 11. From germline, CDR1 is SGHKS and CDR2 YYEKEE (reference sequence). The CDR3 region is CASTPGASGDYNEQFF. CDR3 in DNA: TGTGCCAGCACCCCGGGGGCTAGCGGGGATTACAATGAGCAGTTCTTC.

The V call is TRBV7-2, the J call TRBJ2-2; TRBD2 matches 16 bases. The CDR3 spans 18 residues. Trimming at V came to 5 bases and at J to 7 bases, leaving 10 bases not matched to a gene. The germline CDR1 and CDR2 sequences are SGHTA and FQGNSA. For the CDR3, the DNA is TGTGCCAGCAGCCTAAGGGGACTAGCGGGAGGGCCTGGCGGGGAGCTGTTTTTT. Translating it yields CASSLRGLAGGPGGELFF.

The CDR3 DNA sequence: TGTGCCAGCAGTGCTCTACAGGTTGAATCTAGCACAGATACGCAGTATTTT. This codes for CASSALQVESSTDTQYF. V is TRBV25-1 and J is TRBJ2-3; TRBD1 might be the D (5 bases). Trimming pared 4 bases from V and 0 bases from J, leaving 17 bases between. The CDR3 extends over 17 amino acids. Germline V gives CDR1 MGHDK, CDR2 SYGVNS.

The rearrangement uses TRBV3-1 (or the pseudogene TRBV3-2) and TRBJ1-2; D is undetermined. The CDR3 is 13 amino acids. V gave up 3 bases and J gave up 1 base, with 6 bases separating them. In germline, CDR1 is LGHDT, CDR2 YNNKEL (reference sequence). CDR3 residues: CASSQQDNYGYTF. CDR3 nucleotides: TGTGCCAGCAGCCAGCAGGATAACTATGGCTACACCTTC.

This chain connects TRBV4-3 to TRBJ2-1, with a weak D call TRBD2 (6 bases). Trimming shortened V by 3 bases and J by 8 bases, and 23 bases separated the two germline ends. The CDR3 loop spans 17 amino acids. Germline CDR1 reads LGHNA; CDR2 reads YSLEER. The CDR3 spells CASSQAIAEPLSDEQFF. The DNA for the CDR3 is TGCGCCAGCAGCCAGGCCATAGCGGAACCCCTTTCCGATGAGCAGTTCTTC.

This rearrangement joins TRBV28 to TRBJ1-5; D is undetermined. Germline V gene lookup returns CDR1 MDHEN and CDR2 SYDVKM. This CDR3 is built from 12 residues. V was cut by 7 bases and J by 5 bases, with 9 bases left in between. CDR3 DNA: TGTGCCAGCACTTTGGGAGATCAGCCCCAGCATTTT. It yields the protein CASTLGDQPQHF.

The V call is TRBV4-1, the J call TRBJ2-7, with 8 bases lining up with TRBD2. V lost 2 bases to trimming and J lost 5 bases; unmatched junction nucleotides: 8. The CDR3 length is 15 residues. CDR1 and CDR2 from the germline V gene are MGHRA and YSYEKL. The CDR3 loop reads CASSQPPGLVNEQYF. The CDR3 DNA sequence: TGCGCCAGCAGCCAACCCCCGGGACTAGTCAACGAGCAGTACTTC.

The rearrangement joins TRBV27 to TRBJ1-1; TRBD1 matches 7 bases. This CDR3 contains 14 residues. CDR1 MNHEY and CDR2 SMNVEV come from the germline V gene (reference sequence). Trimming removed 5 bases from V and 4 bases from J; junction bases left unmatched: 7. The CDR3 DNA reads TGTGCCAGCAGTCCCGGGGGACAGTCCACTGAAGCTTTCTTT. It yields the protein CASSPGGQSTEAFF.

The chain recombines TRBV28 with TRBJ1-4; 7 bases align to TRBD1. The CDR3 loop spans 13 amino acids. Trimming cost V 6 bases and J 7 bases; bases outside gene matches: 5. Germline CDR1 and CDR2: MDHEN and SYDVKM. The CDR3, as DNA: TGTGCCAGCAGCCGGACAGGCTCTGAAAAACTGTTTTTT. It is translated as CASSRTGSEKLFF.

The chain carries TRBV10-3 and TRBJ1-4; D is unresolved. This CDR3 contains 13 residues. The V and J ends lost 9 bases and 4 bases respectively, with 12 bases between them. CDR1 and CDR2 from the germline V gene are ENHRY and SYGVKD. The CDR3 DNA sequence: TGTGCCATAGCGGGAACCCGTAATGAAAAACTGTTTTTT. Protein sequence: CAIAGTRNEKLFF.

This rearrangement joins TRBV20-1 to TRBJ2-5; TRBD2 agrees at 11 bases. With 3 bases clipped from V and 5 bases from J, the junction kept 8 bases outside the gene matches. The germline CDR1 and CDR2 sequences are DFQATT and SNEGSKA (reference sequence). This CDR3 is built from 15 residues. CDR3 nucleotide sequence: TGCAGTGCTAGTAGGCTAGCGGGAGGTCAGGAGACCCAGTACTTC. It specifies CSASRLAGGQETQYF.

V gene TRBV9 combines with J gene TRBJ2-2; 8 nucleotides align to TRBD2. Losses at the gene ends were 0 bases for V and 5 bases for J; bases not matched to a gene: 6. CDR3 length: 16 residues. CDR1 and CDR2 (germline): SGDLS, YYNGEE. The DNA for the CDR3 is TGTGCCAGCAGCGTAGGTGTCGGGAGGGCAACCGGGGAGCTGTTTTTT. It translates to CASSVGVGRATGELFF.

Written as DNA, the CDR3 is TGTGCCAGCAGCTTGGTGGCGGGAGGGCCTTCGGAGCAGTACTTC. It translates to CASSLVAGGPSEQYF. This chain joins TRBV7-2 and TRBJ2-7; 9 bases fit TRBD2. CDR1 and CDR2 from the germline V gene are SGHTA and FQGNSA. Trimming took 3 bases from V and 7 from J; bases not matched to a gene: 10. The CDR3 extends over 15 amino acids.

CDR3 DNA sequence: TGTGCCAGCAGCCGGGGGCTGGGGAGTAGGACAGATACGCAGTATTTT. Encoded protein: CASSRGLGSRTDTQYF. The rearrangement uses TRBV3-1 (or the pseudogene TRBV3-2) and TRBJ2-3; a weak D match, TRBD1 (6 bases). The CDR3 extends over 16 amino acids. Trimming took off 4 bases at V and 3 bases at J, with 17 bases between the two ends. Germline CDR1 and CDR2: LGHDT and YNNKEL (reference sequence).

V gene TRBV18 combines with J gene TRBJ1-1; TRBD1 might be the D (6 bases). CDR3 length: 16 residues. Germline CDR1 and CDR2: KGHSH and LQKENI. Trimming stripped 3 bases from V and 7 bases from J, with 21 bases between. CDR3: CASSPYQKGQHREAFF. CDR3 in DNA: TGTGCCAGCTCACCCTACCAAAAAGGACAGCATCGTGAAGCTTTCTTT.

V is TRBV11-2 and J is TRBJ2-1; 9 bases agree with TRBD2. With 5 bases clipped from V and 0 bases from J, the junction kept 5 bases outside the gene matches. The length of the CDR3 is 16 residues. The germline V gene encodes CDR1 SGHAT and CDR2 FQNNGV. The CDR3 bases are TGTGCCAGCAGCCCCCTTAGCGGGAGCTCCTACAATGAGCAGTTCTTC. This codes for CASSPLSGSSYNEQFF. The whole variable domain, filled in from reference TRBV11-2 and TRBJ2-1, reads EAGVAQSPRYKIIEKRQSVAFWCNPISGHATLYWYQQILGQGPKLLIQFQNNGVVDDSQLPKDRFSAERLKGVDSTLKIQPAKLEDSAVYLCASSPLSGSSYNEQFFGPGTRLTVL.